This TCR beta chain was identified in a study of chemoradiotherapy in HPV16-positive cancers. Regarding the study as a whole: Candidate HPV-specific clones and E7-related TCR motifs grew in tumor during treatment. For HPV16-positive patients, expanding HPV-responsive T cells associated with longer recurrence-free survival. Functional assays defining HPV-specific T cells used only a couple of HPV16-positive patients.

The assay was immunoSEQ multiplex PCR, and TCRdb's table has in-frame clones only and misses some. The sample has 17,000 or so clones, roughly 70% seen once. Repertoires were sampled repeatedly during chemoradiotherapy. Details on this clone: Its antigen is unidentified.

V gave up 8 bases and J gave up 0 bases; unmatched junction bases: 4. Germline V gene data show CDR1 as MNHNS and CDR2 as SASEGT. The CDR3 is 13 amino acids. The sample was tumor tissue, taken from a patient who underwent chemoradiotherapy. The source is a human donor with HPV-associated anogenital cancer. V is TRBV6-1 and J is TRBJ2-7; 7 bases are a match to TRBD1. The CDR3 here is CASLRDSSYEQYF. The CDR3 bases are TGTGCCAGCCTCCGGGACAGCTCCTACGAGCAGTACTTC.